The present TCR beta chain was sequenced within a study of metastatic and nonmetastatic thyroid tumors (dated by TCRdb to about 2020). Study-level background: Repertoires were compared across peripheral blood and tumor or nodule tissue samples from malignant and benign thyroid patients. What the research found in general, with its limitations: In both blood and tumor samples, TCR beta diversity was reported to be significantly higher in malignant tumors than in benign nodules.

Regarding this clone: What this receptor recognizes is not known. The junction departs from germline at one end; a sequencing error may be responsible.

From a lookup of the germline V gene (reference sequence), CDR1 and CDR2 are DFQATT and SNEGSKA. The CDR3, from cysteine to phenylalanine, totals 16 residues. Here the CDR3 DNA is all that survives: 48 bases in frame from base 1. The library relied on PCR. Sequencer: Illumina HiSeq 4000. High-throughput sequencing was used to profile the TCR beta-chain CDR3 region of every patient. The source study handled its data this way. Drawing on CDR3 differences between clinicopathological groups, the researchers built a classifier meant to tell apart patients with distant-metastatic papillary thyroid cancer. To measure repertoire diversity the researchers used the Shannon index, while the Morisita-Horn index served to gauge how similar the tumor and blood repertoires were. TCRdb trimmed the raw reads at Q25, called clones with MiXCR and kept productive beta chains. The V and J calls follow TCRdb's processing rather than the paper's. The sample table holds about 4,300 clones, of which 30% to 35% were seen once. The ten largest clones capture approximately 20% of the sample.

Before undergoing thyroid surgery, none of the patients had been given any kind of treatment. Using T-cell receptor beta sequencing, the study looked back at clinical samples from patients collected from about 2011 to 2018. The receptor was isolated from a female donor with papillary thyroid cancer or a benign thyroid nodule (not recorded which). Some clones in this sample may be carry-over from other donors' samples. This sequence uses TRBV20-1 and TRBJ2-3, and 10 junction bases match TRBD1. Material: adjacent normal tissue. The CDR3 region has the sequence CSASPWDRGSTDTQCF. At the DNA level, the sequence is TGCAGTGCTAGTCCTTGGGACAGGGGATCCACAGATACGCAGTGTTTT.